This is a list of T cell receptor beta chains from one sample in a study of cytomegalovirus exposure and HLA in healthy donors. Only in-frame clones appear in the TCRdb table, and some are missing; sequencing was by immunoSEQ multiplex PCR. The table records fewer than 110,000 clones, 81% of them present only once. Specimen: PBMCs. Source of these receptors: a man younger than 40 in good health and CMV-seronegative. Both conserved end residues are part of each CDR3. The D gene is left open where the match is weak. Size is stated for part of the rows, as once, few or many counts, or as a class when the clone is expanded.

clone_size	d_call	v_call	j_call	cdr3_aa	cdr3_nt
-	-	TRBV6-1	TRBJ2-7	CASSEAENYEQYF	TGTGCCAGCAGTGAAGCGGAGAACTACGAGCAGTACTTC
few	TRBD1	TRBV19	TRBJ2-3	CAVRDRGADTQYF	TGTGCCGTCCGGGACAGGGGCGCAGATACGCAGTATTTT
-	TRBD1	TRBV27	TRBJ2-5	CASSQGQGWETQYF	TGTGCCAGCAGTCAGGGACAGGGGTGGGAGACCCAGTACTTC
-	-	TRBV5-1	TRBJ2-5	CASSLAGETQYF	TGCGCCAGCAGCTTGGCAGGGGAGACCCAGTACTTC
-	-	TRBV7-2	TRBJ1-1	CASSLGPSSGEAFF	TGTGCCAGCAGCTTAGGGCCCTCATCAGGGGAAGCTTTCTTT
-	-	TRBV5-4	TRBJ2-5	CASSFLREDTQYF	TGTGCCAGCAGCTTTTTGAGGGAAGATACCCAGTACTTC
-	-	TRBV19	TRBJ1-1	CASSLTGNTEAFF	TGTGCCAGTAGTTTGACGGGGAACACTGAAGCTTTCTTT
few	-	TRBV7-8	TRBJ1-2	CASSAWDPRAGGYTF	TGTGCCAGCAGCGCCTGGGACCCTCGGGCGGGAGGCTACACCTTC
-	TRBD1	TRBV5-1	TRBJ1-4	CASSHRDRGEKLFF	TGCGCCAGCAGCCACCGGGACAGGGGTGAAAAACTGTTTTTT
few	TRBD1	TRBV6-5	TRBJ1-1	CASSIDPQGGEAFF	TGTGCCAGCAGTATCGACCCACAGGGGGGTGAAGCTTTCTTT
-	TRBD1	TRBV6-5	TRBJ1-6	CASSLTRDRGSPLHF	TGTGCCAGCAGTTTAACCCGGGACAGGGGTTCACCCCTCCACTTT
-	-	TRBV9	TRBJ1-2	CASSTIEAGGYTF	TGTGCCAGCAGCACCATTGAGGCGGGTGGCTACACCTTC
few	-	TRBV4-1	TRBJ2-2	CASSQDRRNTGELFF	TGCGCCAGCAGCCAAGATAGGAGAAACACCGGGGAGCTGTTTTTT
-	-	TRBV30	TRBJ1-5	CAWSSLLNSNQPQHF	TGTGCCTGGAGCTCGCTACTAAATAGCAATCAGCCCCAGCATTTT
-	TRBD2	TRBV5-1	TRBJ2-7	CASSFTSGPYEQYF	TGCGCCAGCAGCTTTACTAGCGGCCCCTACGAGCAGTACTTC
-	-	TRBV7-6	TRBJ1-6	CASSLRATETNSPLHF	TGTGCCAGCAGCCTTCGAGCGACAGAAACCAATTCACCCCTCCACTTT
-	-	TRBV10-1	TRBJ1-1	CASSEDRRKAFF	TGCGCCAGCAGTGAGGACAGGCGAAAAGCTTTCTTT
-	TRBD1	TRBV20-1	TRBJ1-4	CSAFRDRVLFF	TGCAGTGCTTTCCGCGACAGGGTACTGTTTTTT
-	-	TRBV7-9	TRBJ1-1	CASSPRVNTEAFF	TGTGCCAGCAGCCCCAGGGTGAACACTGAAGCTTTCTTT
-	-	TRBV6-1	TRBJ1-5	CASSELEDLGNQPQHF	TGTGCCAGCAGTGAACTGGAGGACCTGGGCAATCAGCCCCAGCATTTT
-	TRBD1	TRBV2	TRBJ1-2	CASTLQGATSAGYTF	TGTGCCAGCACCTTACAGGGGGCGACCTCTGCTGGCTACACCTTC
-	-	TRBV7-2	TRBJ2-7	CASSLEVGTQYEQYF	TGTGCCAGCAGCTTAGAAGTCGGGACACAGTACGAGCAGTACTTC
-	-	TRBV15	TRBJ2-1	CATIRGGGYFEQFF	TGTGCCACCATAAGGGGAGGGGGTTATTTTGAGCAGTTCTTC
-	TRBD1	TRBV30	TRBJ2-1	CAFGMDRGKNEQFF	TGTGCCTTTGGGATGGACAGGGGTAAGAATGAGCAGTTCTTC
few	TRBD1	TRBV4-1	TRBJ1-1	CASSQYTGGTEAFF	TGCGCCAGCAGCCAATACACAGGGGGCACTGAAGCTTTCTTT
once	TRBD1	TRBV6-5	TRBJ2-1	CASSPDRVGANEQFF	TGTGCCAGCAGTCCTGACAGGGTAGGGGCGAATGAGCAGTTCTTC
once	-	TRBV27	TRBJ1-5	CASIRQPNQPQHF	TGTGCCAGCATTCGACAGCCCAATCAGCCCCAGCATTTT
few	-	TRBV27	TRBJ2-1	CASRPSGGSYNEQFF	TGTGCCAGCAGACCGTCTGGAGGCTCCTACAATGAGCAGTTCTTC
-	TRBD1	TRBV7-2	TRBJ2-1	CASSSNRGAEFF	TGTGCCAGCAGCTCGAACAGGGGGGCGGAGTTCTTC
-	-	TRBV6-5	TRBJ1-2	CASSYLQGSGYTF	TGTGCCAGCAGTTATCTTCAGGGGAGTGGCTACACCTTC
-	-	TRBV6-1	TRBJ1-1	CASSEGGRSNTEAFF	TGTGCCAGCAGTGAGGGGGGTAGGTCGAACACTGAAGCTTTCTTT
-	-	TRBV5-6	TRBJ1-5	CASSAQTDQPQHF	TGTGCCAGCAGCGCCCAGACAGACCAGCCCCAGCATTTT
few	-	TRBV28	TRBJ2-1	CASSFRGNEQFF	TGTGCCAGCAGTTTCAGGGGTAATGAGCAGTTCTTC
-	-	TRBV7-3	TRBJ2-7	CASSLTAGPEQYF	TGTGCCAGCAGCTTAACGGCAGGGCCCGAGCAGTACTTC
-	-	TRBV28	TRBJ2-7	CASSPHGQHYEQYF	TGTGCCAGCAGTCCCCATGGACAGCACTACGAGCAGTACTTC
-	TRBD1	TRBV4-2	TRBJ1-2	CASSQGTGGFGYTF	TGTGCCAGCAGCCAGGGGACAGGGGGGTTTGGCTACACCTTC
-	-	TRBV19	TRBJ1-5	CASRSPGILSDRNNQPQHF	TGTGCCAGTAGGTCCCCAGGGATCCTTTCGGACAGAAATAATCAGCCCCAGCATTTT
-	TRBD2	TRBV4-1	TRBJ2-7	CASSRIMGVGSGTSYEQYF	TGCGCCAGCAGCCGTATCATGGGAGTTGGGAGCGGGACTTCCTACGAGCAGTACTTC
-	TRBD1	TRBV30	TRBJ1-4	CAWSAMGRWGQEDEKLFF	TGTGCCTGGAGTGCGATGGGGCGGTGGGGACAGGAGGACGAAAAACTGTTTTTT
-	TRBD2	TRBV7-9	TRBJ2-7	CASSPREAEHNEQYF	TGTGCCAGCAGCCCTCGGGAGGCAGAACATAACGAGCAGTACTTC
few	-	TRBV4-1	TRBJ1-2	CASSPIPTAGNYGYTF	TGCGCCAGCAGCCCAATCCCTACGGCCGGGAACTATGGCTACACCTTC